Listed here is a single TCR beta chain. Here immunoSEQ multiplex PCR was the method, and the copy in TCRdb shows in-frame clones only, minus some. The sample lists 200,000 to 250,000 clones; approximately 82% were seen once. V lost 6 bases and J 4 bases, leaving 18 bases between the germline ends. Germline CDR1 reads WSHSY; CDR2 reads SAAADI. This CDR3 is built from 15 residues. The data belong to a study of blood T cell repertoires in COVID-19. As for the study in general: Sources were T cells, B-cell-depleted T cells, or PBMCs; the material itself was cDNA or gDNA.

The receptor comes from a woman in her thirties or forties with acute or convalescent COVID-19. Sequences were obtained from peripheral blood. The gene calls are TRBV10-2 and TRBJ1-1, with D possibly being TRBD1 (6 bases). The CDR3 DNA is TGCGCCAGCAGGGCCGGCGGGGGCCTGACCACTGAAGCTTTCTTT. Translation: CASRAGGGLTTEAFF.